The 13 T cell receptor beta chains below all came from one sample that was sequenced in a study of blood T cell repertoires in COVID-19. The data were produced by immunoSEQ multiplex PCR, yet TCRdb's version contains in-frame clones alone and is incomplete. This sample has about 140,000 clones, with around nine tenths found just once. The sequenced sample was peripheral blood. These receptors came from a woman between 35 and 50 years old with acute or convalescent COVID-19.

This clone was detected once. The chain couples TRBV7-9 to TRBJ2-1, with TRBD2 matching 8 bases. The ends lost 5 bases at V and 8 bases at J; junction bases unmatched: 8. The CDR3 is made up of 14 amino acids. Germline V lookup: CDR1 SEHNR, CDR2 FQNEAQ (reference sequence). CDR3: CASSRLASGDEQFF. In DNA, the CDR3 is TGTGCCAGCAGCCGACTAGCGTCTGGCGATGAGCAGTTCTTC.

The chain has TRBV7-2 and TRBJ2-5, with D possibly being TRBD1 (8 bases). V lost 9 bases and J lost 4, with 15 bases in between. Germline values: CDR1 SGHTA, CDR2 FQGNSA. The CDR3 has 13 amino acids. The CDR3 reads CASNRGGAETQYF. CDR3 in DNA: TGTGCCAGTAACAGGGGGGGGGCAGAGACCCAGTACTTC.

V gene TRBV5-8 combines with J gene TRBJ1-2; D is possibly TRBD1 (6 bases). Germline CDR1 is SGHTS and CDR2 is YDEGEE. The CDR3 length is 15 residues. With 3 bases removed from V and 4 bases from J, the gap between germline ends came to 16 bases. CDR3 in DNA: TGTGCCAGCAGCTCCGCGGACAGACAATTCTATGGCTACACCTTC. It codes for CASSSADRQFYGYTF.

The V gene is TRBV12-3 or TRBV12-4, the J gene TRBJ2-1; TRBD2 might be the D (6 bases). The V end was cut by 4 bases, the J end by 10 bases, with 11 bases between. The CDR3 runs to 12 residues. The CDR3 DNA sequence: TGTGCCAGCAGTTCCGGGGAGGAGGAGCAGTTCTTC. This encodes CASSSGEEEQFF.

The sample holds a few counts of this clone. The rearrangement links TRBV20-1 to TRBJ1-1; D perhaps matches TRBD1 (6 bases). The CDR3 length is 11 residues. The V gene lost 5 bases and the J gene lost 4 bases, with 8 bases spanning the gap. Germline V gene data show CDR1 as DFQATT and CDR2 as SNEGSKA (reference sequence). The CDR3 DNA sequence: TGCAGTGCTGTCAGGGGCACTGAAGCTTTCTTT. Translated: CSAVRGTEAFF.

The genes are TRBV2 and TRBJ2-2; TRBD2 matches 11 bases. V was pared by 5 bases and J by 1 base, with 6 bases of the junction left unmatched. Per germline, CDR1 SNHLY and CDR2 FYNNEI. The length of the CDR3 is 17 residues. CDR3: CASSLSGGAVNTGELFF. CDR3 sequence (DNA): TGTGCCAGCAGTCTTAGCGGGGGGGCCGTGAACACCGGGGAGCTGTTTTTT.

The chain is built from TRBV4-3 and TRBJ2-2, with 7 bases that match TRBD1. J was trimmed by 7 bases and V by 0 bases; bases with no gene match: 5. The germline gives CDR1 LGHNA, CDR2 YSLEER. The CDR3 extends over 15 amino acids. The CDR3, as DNA: TGCGCCAGCAGCCAAGAAAGACAGGGTGGCGGGGAGCTGTTTTTT. As protein: CASSQERQGGGELFF.

This chain links TRBV2 with TRBJ1-2; 8 bases map to TRBD1. This CDR3 spans 14 amino acids. In germline, CDR1 is SNHLY, CDR2 FYNNEI. V was clipped by 6 bases and J by 6 bases; unmatched bases: 9. The DNA of the CDR3 is TGTGCCAGCAGGGACAGGGAACCCTTCGATGGCTACACCTTC. This gives the protein CASRDREPFDGYTF.

This sequence joins TRBV5-5 and TRBJ1-1, with D possibly matching TRBD1 (5 bases). Germline assignment: CDR1 SGHKS and CDR2 YYEKEE (reference sequence). The germline V and J ends were trimmed by 3 bases and 1 base, with 13 bases remaining between them. This CDR3 has 15 amino acids. In DNA, the CDR3 is TGTGCCAGCAGCTCACTTCCCCAGGGGAACACTGAAGCTTTCTTT. Its translation: CASSSLPQGNTEAFF.

The chain combines TRBV5-1 with TRBJ2-5; TRBD1 is a possible D gene (6 bases). V was clipped by 0 bases and J by 3 bases, with 15 bases between them. This CDR3 region has 16 residues. Germline values: CDR1 SGHRS, CDR2 YFSETQ. CDR3 loop: CASSLDTGYPKETQYF. The CDR3 coding sequence is TGCGCCAGCAGCTTGGATACAGGGTATCCGAAAGAGACCCAGTACTTC.

The J gene is TRBJ2-3, the V gene TRBV27; a weak D match, TRBD1 (6 bases). Germline-derived CDR1 and CDR2 are MNHEY and SMNVEV (reference sequence). The length of the CDR3 is 14 residues. V lost 3 bases to trimming and J lost 3 bases, with 10 bases between them. The CDR3: CASSFIQGTDTQYF. The CDR3 nucleotides read TGTGCCAGCAGTTTTATCCAGGGGACAGATACGCAGTATTTT.

The genes are TRBV4-3 and TRBJ1-4, with D possibly TRBD1 on 6 matching bases. The CDR3 has 16 residues. V gave up 0 bases and J gave up 6 bases, with 14 bases separating them. Germline CDR1 and CDR2: LGHNA and YSLEER. CDR3 DNA: TGCGCCAGCAGCCAAGATTTGACAGGAGATTATGAAAAACTGTTTTTT. This codes for CASSQDLTGDYEKLFF.

The chain combines TRBV2 with TRBJ1-5, with TRBD1 as a possible D gene (6 bases). Germline-derived CDR1 and CDR2 are SNHLY and FYNNEI. V was pared by 4 bases and J by 7 bases, with 11 bases between. The CDR3 runs to 13 residues. CDR3 DNA: TGTGCCAGCAGTGTACAGGGAATCCAGCCCCAGCATTTT. It is translated as CASSVQGIQPQHF.